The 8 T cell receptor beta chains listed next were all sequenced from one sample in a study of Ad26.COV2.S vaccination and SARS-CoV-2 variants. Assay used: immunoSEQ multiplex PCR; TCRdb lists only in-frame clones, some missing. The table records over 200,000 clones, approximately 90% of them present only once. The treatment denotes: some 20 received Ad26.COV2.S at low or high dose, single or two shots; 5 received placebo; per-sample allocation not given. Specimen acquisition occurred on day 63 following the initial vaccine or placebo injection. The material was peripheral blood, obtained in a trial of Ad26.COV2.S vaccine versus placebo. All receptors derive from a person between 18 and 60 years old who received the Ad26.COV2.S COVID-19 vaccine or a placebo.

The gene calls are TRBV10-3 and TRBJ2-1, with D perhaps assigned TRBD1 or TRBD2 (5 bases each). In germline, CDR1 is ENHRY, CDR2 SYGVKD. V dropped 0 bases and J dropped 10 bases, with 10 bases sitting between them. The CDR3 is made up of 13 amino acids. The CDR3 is CAISESGVAEQFF. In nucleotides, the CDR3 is TGTGCCATCAGTGAGTCGGGGGTAGCGGAGCAGTTCTTC.

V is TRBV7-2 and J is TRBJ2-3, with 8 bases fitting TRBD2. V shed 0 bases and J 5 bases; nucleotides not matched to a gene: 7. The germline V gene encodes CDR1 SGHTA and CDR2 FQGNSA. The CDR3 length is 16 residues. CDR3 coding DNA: TGTGCCAGCAGCTTAGCGCCGGGGGGGCAGGGAGATACGCAGTATTTT. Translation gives CASSLAPGGQGDTQYF.

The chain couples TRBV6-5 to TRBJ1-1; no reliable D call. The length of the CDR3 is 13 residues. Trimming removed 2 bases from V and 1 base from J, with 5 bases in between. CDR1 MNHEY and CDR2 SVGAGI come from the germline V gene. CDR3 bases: TGTGCCAGCAGTTACAACGGGAACACTGAAGCTTTCTTT. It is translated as CASSYNGNTEAFF.

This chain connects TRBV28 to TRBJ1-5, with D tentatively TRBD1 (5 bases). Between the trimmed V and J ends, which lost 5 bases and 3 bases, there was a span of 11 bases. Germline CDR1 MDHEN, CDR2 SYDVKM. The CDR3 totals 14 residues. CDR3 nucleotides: TGTGCCAGCAGTCGATCAGGGTCCAATCAGCCCCAGCATTTT. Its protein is CASSRSGSNQPQHF.

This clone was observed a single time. The CDR3 spells CATSAQVGNEQFF. For the CDR3, the DNA is TGTGCCACCAGTGCCCAGGTTGGCAATGAGCAGTTCTTC. V and J are TRBV24-1 and TRBJ2-1, with no clear D. The CDR3 runs to 13 residues. Between the trimmed V and J ends, which lost 5 bases and 6 bases, there was a span of 10 bases. Germline CDR1 reads KGHDR; CDR2 reads SFDVKD.

The CDR3 nucleotides read TGTGCCAGCAGCTTCACAGGGTCCACTGAAGCTTTCTTT. It is translated as CASSFTGSTEAFF. This chain uses TRBV13 with TRBJ1-1; D is perhaps TRBD1 (6 bases). The V gene lost 3 bases and the J gene lost 4 bases, with 9 bases spanning the gap. Looked up from germline, CDR1 is PRHDT and CDR2 is FYEKMQ (reference sequence). The CDR3 is 13 amino acids.

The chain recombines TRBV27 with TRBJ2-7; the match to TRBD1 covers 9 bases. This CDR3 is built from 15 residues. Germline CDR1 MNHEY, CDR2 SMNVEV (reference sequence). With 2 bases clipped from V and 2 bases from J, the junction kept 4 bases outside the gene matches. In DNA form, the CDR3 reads TGTGCCAGCAGTTTAGGTGGGACAGGGACCTACGAGCAGTACTTC. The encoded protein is CASSLGGTGTYEQYF.

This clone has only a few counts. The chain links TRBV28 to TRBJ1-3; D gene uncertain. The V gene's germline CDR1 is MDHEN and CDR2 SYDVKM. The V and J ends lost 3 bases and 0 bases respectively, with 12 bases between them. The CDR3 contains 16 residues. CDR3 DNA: TGTGCCAGCAGTTTGTTAGGCGGGAGCTCTGGAAACACCATATATTTT. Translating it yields CASSLLGGSSGNTIYF.